A selection of T cell receptor beta chains follows, all from one sample in a study of immune cell composition in non-small cell lung cancer. The table came from immunoSEQ multiplex PCR; TCRdb's copy has only in-frame clones and leaves some out. The repertoire includes 9,500 to 14,000 clones, around 65% of them detected once, and under 20% sits in the top ten. The material sequenced was lung tumor tissue. Every receptor here comes from a human donor with non-small cell lung cancer. Both conserved end residues are part of each CDR3. A D gene is named only where the DNA matches it firmly. Expanded clones are given a class, and other clones once, few, many or no size at all.

J gene: TRBJ1-3
V gene: TRBV19
D gene: -
clone size: -
CDR3 DNA: TGTGCCAGTAGTATCGGGTCCAGCTCTGGAAACACCATATATTTT
CDR3 protein: CASSIGSSSGNTIYF

J gene: TRBJ2-7
V gene: TRBV5-4
D gene: -
clone size: -
CDR3 DNA: TGTGCCAGCAGCTCCAGGGGAACCTACGAGCAGTACTTC
CDR3 protein: CASSSRGTYEQYF

J gene: TRBJ2-7
V gene: TRBV9
D gene: TRBD2
clone size: few
CDR3 DNA: TGTGCCAGCAGCCTCCTAGCGGGAGAGAAGTACTTC
CDR3 protein: CASSLLAGEKYF

J gene: TRBJ1-5
V gene: TRBV19
D gene: TRBD1
clone size: -
CDR3 DNA: TGTGCCAGTATCGGACAGGGAGGCAGTGGCAATCAGCCCCAGCATTTT
CDR3 protein: CASIGQGGSGNQPQHF

J gene: TRBJ2-7
V gene: TRBV5-4
D gene: TRBD2
clone size: -
CDR3 DNA: TGTGCCAGCAGCTTGACTAGCGGGTCCTTCCGGGGCTACGAGCAGTACTTC
CDR3 protein: CASSLTSGSFRGYEQYF

J gene: TRBJ1-2
V gene: TRBV7-9
D gene: TRBD1
clone size: -
CDR3 DNA: TGTGCCAGCAGCGTTTCACAGGGGGCGGGCTATGGCTACACCTTC
CDR3 protein: CASSVSQGAGYGYTF

J gene: TRBJ2-3
V gene: TRBV15
D gene: TRBD1
clone size: -
CDR3 DNA: TGTGCCACCAGCAGAGGGCAGGGGGTTCGAACGCAGTATTTT
CDR3 protein: CATSRGQGVRTQYF

J gene: TRBJ2-1
V gene: TRBV9
D gene: -
clone size: once
CDR3 DNA: TGTGCCAGCAGCGTAGGGCCGTCAGGGTTTACGTTCTTC
CDR3 protein: CASSVGPSGFTFF

J gene: TRBJ2-3
V gene: TRBV29-1
D gene: TRBD1
clone size: -
CDR3 DNA: TGCAGCGTTGACGGGGACAGGGGTGCCGATACGCAGTATTTT
CDR3 protein: CSVDGDRGADTQYF

J gene: TRBJ1-2
V gene: TRBV19
D gene: TRBD1
clone size: -
CDR3 DNA: TGTGCCAGTAGTTTGGGACAGGGAACGCGGGCTGGCTACACCTTC
CDR3 protein: CASSLGQGTRAGYTF

J gene: TRBJ1-1
V gene: TRBV6-5
D gene: TRBD1
clone size: few
CDR3 DNA: TGTGCCAGCAGTTTCGGATGGACAGGCAGGATCACTGAAGCTTTCTTT
CDR3 protein: CASSFGWTGRITEAFF

J gene: TRBJ2-3
V gene: TRBV7-2
D gene: TRBD2
clone size: -
CDR3 DNA: TGTGCCAGCAGCTTAGGACTAGCGGGAGGGTACACAGATACGCAGTATTTT
CDR3 protein: CASSLGLAGGYTDTQYF

J gene: TRBJ2-7
V gene: TRBV6-1
D gene: TRBD2
clone size: -
CDR3 DNA: TGTGCCAGCAGCCAATCTAGCGGGGGTCTAGGAGAGCAGTACTTC
CDR3 protein: CASSQSSGGLGEQYF

J gene: TRBJ1-2
V gene: TRBV6-5
D gene: TRBD1
clone size: few
CDR3 DNA: TGTGCCAGCAAGGGGGACAGGGCGGGGGGCTACACCTTC
CDR3 protein: CASKGDRAGGYTF

J gene: TRBJ2-7
V gene: TRBV6-1
D gene: TRBD2
clone size: -
CDR3 DNA: TGTGCCAGCAGGATAGGGACTAGCGGGATGGGCGAGCAGTACTTC
CDR3 protein: CASRIGTSGMGEQYF

J gene: TRBJ2-7
V gene: TRBV6-1
D gene: TRBD1
clone size: -
CDR3 DNA: TGTGCCAGCACCAGAAGGACAGGGGAGAACGAGCAGTACTTC
CDR3 protein: CASTRRTGENEQYF

J gene: TRBJ2-2
V gene: TRBV28
D gene: TRBD2
clone size: -
CDR3 DNA: TGTGCCACCAATGGGCGGGGGAAGGTCGGGGAGCTGTTTTTT
CDR3 protein: CATNGRGKVGELFF

J gene: TRBJ2-5
V gene: TRBV15
D gene: -
clone size: -
CDR3 DNA: TGTGCCACCAGCAGAGATAGGGGGACTAACCAAGAGACCCAGTACTTC
CDR3 protein: CATSRDRGTNQETQYF

J gene: TRBJ2-2
V gene: TRBV5-4
D gene: -
clone size: -
CDR3 DNA: TGTGCCAGCAGCCCCCCACCGGGAAGTAACACCGGGGAGCTGTTTTTT
CDR3 protein: CASSPPPGSNTGELFF

J gene: TRBJ2-3
V gene: TRBV7-2
D gene: TRBD2
clone size: -
CDR3 DNA: TGTGCCAGCAGCTTAGCGAGGACTAGCGGGAGCACAGATACGCAGTATTTT
CDR3 protein: CASSLARTSGSTDTQYF

J gene: TRBJ2-7
V gene: TRBV29-1
D gene: TRBD1
clone size: -
CDR3 DNA: TGCAGCGTCGAACCGGGACAGGGTACCTACGAGCAGTACTTC
CDR3 protein: CSVEPGQGTYEQYF

J gene: TRBJ1-2
V gene: TRBV7-2
D gene: -
clone size: -
CDR3 DNA: TGTGCCAGCAGCCCGGACAGAAACTATGGCTACACCTTC
CDR3 protein: CASSPDRNYGYTF

J gene: TRBJ1-5
V gene: TRBV7-9
D gene: -
clone size: once
CDR3 DNA: TGTGCCAGCACCGACGGAGGGGGCAATCAGCCCCAGCATTTT
CDR3 protein: CASTDGGGNQPQHF

J gene: TRBJ2-3
V gene: TRBV29-1
D gene: -
clone size: -
CDR3 DNA: TGCAGCGTTTGGGTGACTATCGATACGCAGTATTTT
CDR3 protein: CSVWVTIDTQYF

J gene: TRBJ2-3
V gene: TRBV28
D gene: TRBD2
clone size: -
CDR3 DNA: TGTGCCAGCGCGGGAGCGGCCTACACAGATACGCAGTATTTT
CDR3 protein: CASAGAAYTDTQYF

J gene: TRBJ2-7
V gene: TRBV4-2
D gene: TRBD1
clone size: few
CDR3 DNA: TGTGCCAGCAGCCAAGATTACGGGACAGGGTACGAGCAGTACTTC
CDR3 protein: CASSQDYGTGYEQYF

J gene: TRBJ2-2
V gene: TRBV29-1
D gene: -
clone size: -
CDR3 DNA: TGCAGCGTTGGAGAAGGAGACCAGGAGCTGTTTTTT
CDR3 protein: CSVGEGDQELFF

J gene: TRBJ2-5
V gene: TRBV27
D gene: TRBD2
clone size: few
CDR3 DNA: TGTGCCAGCAGCCAGCGGGAGGGCGAGACCCAGTACTTC
CDR3 protein: CASSQREGETQYF

J gene: TRBJ1-4
V gene: TRBV5-6
D gene: -
clone size: medium-sized
CDR3 DNA: TGTGCCAGCAGCTTTCTAATTAAACTGTTTTTT
CDR3 protein: CASSFLIKLFF

J gene: TRBJ2-3
V gene: TRBV5-4
D gene: -
clone size: -
CDR3 DNA: TGTGCCAGCAGGCTGTATCTAGCTCCTTACACAGATACGCAGTATTTT
CDR3 protein: CASRLYLAPYTDTQYF

J gene: TRBJ2-3
V gene: TRBV9
D gene: -
clone size: -
CDR3 DNA: TGTGCCAGCAGCCCCAGACAGACAATCTATGGTTTCACAGATACGCAGTATTTT
CDR3 protein: CASSPRQTIYGFTDTQYF